A selection of T cell receptor beta chains follows, all from one sample in a study of identical twins. TCRdb reprocessed the 5' RACE reads with MiXCR, giving one entry per CDR3 protein. The sample consists of about 250,000 distinct CDR3 sequences, over 12% of them appearing once. Sample: memory (CD45RO+) T cells sorted from blood. Source of these receptors: a woman aged 18-29 years in good health. Each CDR3 is given with its conserved first and last residue. D genes are given only for firm matches. The size field is filled for only some rows; it gives once, few, many or a size class.

>TRBV20-1|few|TRBD2|TRBJ2-1
CSASSPSGLYNEQFF
TGCAGTGCTAGTAGTCCTAGCGGACTTTACAATGAGCAGTTCTTC
>TRBV10-3|few|NA|TRBJ1-5
CAISRTGTEGNQPQHF
TGTGCCATCAGCCGGACCGGGACCGAGGGCAATCAGCCCCAGCATTTT
>TRBV20-1|many|TRBD1|TRBJ1-5
CSARGQGSGYPQHF
TGCAGTGCTAGAGGACAGGGATCGGGGTATCCCCAGCATTTT
>TRBV11-3|few|TRBD2|TRBJ2-4
CASSPSSVVAGGGLAKNIQYF
TGTGCCAGCAGCCCCTCTTCTGTGGTAGCGGGAGGGGGACTAGCCAAAAACATTCAGTACTTC
>TRBV18|few|NA|TRBJ1-2
CASSPRSQTYGYTF
TGTGCCAGCTCACCGAGGTCACAGACCTATGGCTACACCTTC
>TRBV6-5|NA|NA|TRBJ2-7
CASSLAGGGKFYEQYF
TGTGCCAGCAGTTTAGCAGGTGGAGGAAAATTCTACGAGCAGTACTTC
>TRBV5-1|many|NA|TRBJ2-1
CASSLGGGHNEQFF
TGCGCCAGCAGCTTGGGTGGAGGGCACAATGAGCAGTTCTTC
>TRBV18|NA|NA|TRBJ1-6
CASSPGGADSPLHF
TGTGCCAGCTCACCCGGGGGGGCCGATTCACCCCTCCACTTT
>TRBV12-3/TRBV12-4|many|TRBD1|TRBJ1-1
CASSTGAGTEAFF
TGTGCCAGCAGTACAGGGGCGGGCACTGAAGCTTTCTTT
>TRBV7-3|NA|NA|TRBJ1-4
CASSLSGGSNEKLFF
TGTGCCAGCAGCTTAAGCGGCGGGTCTAATGAAAAACTGTTTTTT
>TRBV3-1|many|NA|TRBJ1-5
CASSHGGDQPQHF
TGTGCCAGCAGCCACGGCGGGGATCAGCCCCAGCATTTT
>TRBV6-1|many|NA|TRBJ2-7
CASSRDSALEQYF
TGTGCCAGCAGCCGAGACTCGGCCTTGGAGCAGTACTTC
>TRBV5-1|few|TRBD1|TRBJ2-7
CASSQQGLEQYF
TGCGCCAGCAGCCAACAGGGGCTCGAGCAGTACTTC